This T cell receptor beta chain was documented in a study of tumor-infiltrating lymphocytes in primary liver carcinoma. Study-wide points: Only about 7.5-24% of top clones appeared in all five tumor regions. Pairs comparing tumor with adjacent tissue or blood overlapped less than pairs drawn from tumor regions. Tumor top-250-clone fractions significantly exceeded those of blood (p = 0.039).

The CDR3 has 14 amino acids. Germline CDR1 reads SGHAT; CDR2 reads FQNNGV. From approximately 530 ng of total RNA, TCR beta-specific cDNA was reverse-transcribed using a constant-region primer. Slightly modified ARM-PCR with three nested multiplex PCR rounds yielded TCR beta libraries. The opening two PCR rounds, 10 cycles each, paired TRBV1-TRBV30 forward primers with a C-beta reverse primer. MiXCR was run by TCRdb on the multiplex PCR reads, yielding one entry per CDR3 protein. The sample includes some 43,000 distinct CDR3 sequences, roughly 70% of them seen just once. RNA and DNA were co-extracted from roughly 20-30 mg of unsorted bulk tissue. Each individual tumor supplied samples from five separate regions. Concerning this clonotype itself: Antigen unknown. A read error may account for a junction end that differs from germline.

The TCR sequence derives from a man aged 35 to 55 with primary liver carcinoma and hepatitis B virus infection. Material for sequencing was liver tumor tissue from sampling region 5. Subset specified: tumor region T5, tumor centre. The chain uses TRBV11-2 and TRBJ2-7; no clear D gene. For the CDR3, the DNA is TGTGACAGCAGCTTAACCGACGGAGCCCACGATCAGTACTTC. It specifies CDSSLTDGAHDQYF.